This is a list of T cell receptor beta chains from one sample in a study of blood T cell repertoires in COVID-19. This table comes from immunoSEQ multiplex PCR, and its TCRdb copy is limited to in-frame clones, with some not included. The table includes about 250,000 clones, 75% to 85% detected once. Input material: peripheral blood. The receptors derive from a human donor in a cohort sampled during active COVID-19. The CDR3 runs from the conserved cysteine through the conserved F or W. D genes are given only for firm matches. Not every row has a clone size; where given, it reads once, few, many or a size class.

d_call j_call clone_size v_call cdr3_nt cdr3_aa
TRBD1 TRBJ2-7 . TRBV7-9 TGTGCCAGCAGCTTACTGACAGGGGGCGGCGAGCAGTACTTC CASSLLTGGGEQYF
. TRBJ2-5 . TRBV9 TGTGCCAGCAGCGTAGCACCGGGACTCGTAAAAGAGACCCAGTACTTC CASSVAPGLVKETQYF
TRBD1 TRBJ2-2 . TRBV7-9 TGTGCCAGCAGCAGGGACAGATCGAGCTCCGGGGAGCTGTTTTTT CASSRDRSSSGELFF
. TRBJ2-5 once TRBV21-1 TGTGCCAGCAGCAAAGGTCCTAGCGGGGAGACCCAGTACTTC CASSKGPSGETQYF
TRBD2 TRBJ2-5 . TRBV9 TGTGCCAGCAGCGTAGTAGCGGGGGGCCAAGAGACCCAGTACTTC CASSVVAGGQETQYF
. TRBJ1-5 . TRBV11-2 TGTGCCAGCAGCTTAGATCAGGGTGATCCGGCCCAGCATTTT CASSLDQGDPAQHF
TRBD2 TRBJ2-1 . TRBV9 TGTGCCAGCAGCGCGGCCGGGACTAGCGGGAGAAATGAGCAGTTCTTC CASSAAGTSGRNEQFF
TRBD1 TRBJ2-7 . TRBV18 TGTGCCAGCTCACCGGACAGGGTGGGTGAGCAGTACTTC CASSPDRVGEQYF
. TRBJ2-7 few TRBV7-2 TGTGCCAGCAGCTTGTCTTGGCAGAAATACGAGCAGTACTTC CASSLSWQKYEQYF
. TRBJ1-6 few TRBV5-6 TGTGCCAGCAGCTTGTTTTCTCTTAATTCACCCCTCCACTTT CASSLFSLNSPLHF
. TRBJ1-5 . TRBV28 TGTGCCAGCAGCCCCCTAGAGGCAGGGAGGAATCAGCCCCAGCATTTT CASSPLEAGRNQPQHF
TRBD1 TRBJ2-7 . TRBV11-3 TGTGCCCGAAAGTGGGGACAGCCCTTTACGTACGAGCAGTACTTC CARKWGQPFTYEQYF
. TRBJ1-1 . TRBV7-9 TGTGCCAGCAGCAAAACCACGGAGGGCCTGTTGAACACTGAAGCTTTCTTT CASSKTTEGLLNTEAFF
. TRBJ2-5 . TRBV27 TGTGCCAGCAGTTTGACAGTGCAGGGAAGAGAGACCCAGTACTTC CASSLTVQGRETQYF
. TRBJ1-1 . TRBV14 TGTGCCAGCAGCCCAACAAAAGACAGGAACACTGAAGCTTTCTTT CASSPTKDRNTEAFF
. TRBJ1-1 . TRBV5-1 TGCGCCAGCAGCCTAGGGGCGATCACGAACACTGAAGCTTTCTTT CASSLGAITNTEAFF
. TRBJ2-1 . TRBV11-2 TGTGCCAGCAGCTTAACCCCGAGTGGGGGCCCCTACAATGAGCAGTTCTTC CASSLTPSGGPYNEQFF
. TRBJ2-5 . TRBV7-2 TGTGCCAGCAGCCAAAGGGGGTGGTACCAAGAGACCCAGTACTTC CASSQRGWYQETQYF
TRBD1 TRBJ1-1 . TRBV4-1 TGCGCCAGCAGCCAAGGACAGGGGGCGGACACTGAAGCTTTCTTT CASSQGQGADTEAFF
. TRBJ2-1 . TRBV12-5 TGTGCTAGTGGTCGGGACTCGTACAATGAGCAGTTCTTC CASGRDSYNEQFF
TRBD2 TRBJ2-7 . TRBV7-2 TGTGCCAGCAGCTTAGAGCGACTAGCGGGAGGGACCTACGAGCAGTACTTC CASSLERLAGGTYEQYF
TRBD1 TRBJ2-7 many TRBV6-5 TGTGCCAGCAGTAGCCCGGGACAGGGAATGGACGAGCAGTACTTC CASSSPGQGMDEQYF
TRBD2 TRBJ2-3 . TRBV3-1/TRBV3-2 TGTGCCAGCAGCCAAGTCCCAGGCGGTAGCGGGGGGGCCGGAGATACGCAGTATTTT CASSQVPGGSGGAGDTQYF
. TRBJ1-1 . TRBV20-1 TGCAGTGCCCCAGGGTATGAAGCTTTCTTT CSAPGYEAFF
TRBD1 TRBJ2-7 . TRBV5-1 TGCGCCAGCAGCTTGGCAGGGGGTAGGACCTACGAGCAGTACTTC CASSLAGGRTYEQYF
. TRBJ2-3 . TRBV5-1 TGCGCCAGCAAGACCTCGGGTATACGAACAGATACGCAGTATTTT CASKTSGIRTDTQYF
. TRBJ2-7 few TRBV6-2/TRBV6-3 TGTGCCAGCAACCCTGGGGCGGGAAGCTACGAGCAGTACTTC CASNPGAGSYEQYF
. TRBJ2-5 . TRBV20-1 TGCAGTGCTAGGGGCGAGGAGACCCAGTACTTC CSARGEETQYF
. TRBJ1-1 . TRBV29-1 TGCAGCGTTGCCCCGGGGTACGGGACTGAAGCTTTCTTT CSVAPGYGTEAFF
TRBD1 TRBJ2-7 . TRBV5-8 TGTGCCAGCGGGACGGGACAGGGGGCATCGGAGCAGTACTTC CASGTGQGASEQYF
TRBD1 TRBJ2-6 . TRBV7-7 TGTGCTAGCAGCCTGACAGGGGCTGGGGCCAACGTCCTGACTTTC CASSLTGAGANVLTF
. TRBJ2-1 . TRBV3-1/TRBV3-2 TGTGCCAGCAGCCTTCAGGGAATCGGCAATGAGCAGTTCTTC CASSLQGIGNEQFF
TRBD2 TRBJ2-1 . TRBV3-1/TRBV3-2 TGTGCCAGCAGCTCCGGACTAGCGGGGGTAATAAAGCAGTTCTTC CASSSGLAGVIKQFF
TRBD2 TRBJ2-3 . TRBV18 TGTGCCAGCTCACCACCCTCGACTAGCGGGGGCACAGATACGCAGTATTTT CASSPPSTSGGTDTQYF
TRBD2 TRBJ2-2 . TRBV5-4 TGTGCCAGCAGCTTGATCGGGAGGGCAACCACCGGGGAGCTGTTTTTT CASSLIGRATTGELFF
TRBD1 TRBJ2-2 . TRBV19 TGCGGGACAGGGAACACCGGGGAGCTGTTTTTT CGTGNTGELFF
TRBD1 TRBJ1-6 . TRBV19 TGTGCCAGTAGTGCCGGGACAGCAAAGGGATCACCCCTCCACTTT CASSAGTAKGSPLHF
TRBD1 TRBJ1-5 . TRBV19 TGTGCCAGTAGTATAGAGGTAAAAGGGGGCGCGGGACAGCCCCAGCATTTT CASSIEVKGGAGQPQHF
TRBD1 TRBJ2-5 . TRBV18 TGTGCCAGCTCACCGGGAGGGACAGGGGGCGAGGAGACCCAGTACTTC CASSPGGTGGEETQYF
. TRBJ2-3 . TRBV20-1 TGCAGTGCTGAGACAGCAGATACGCAGTATTTT CSAETADTQYF
. TRBJ1-2 . TRBV10-3 TGTGCCATCAGTGAAAGTCGGTCTTATGGCTACACCTTC CAISESRSYGYTF
TRBD2 TRBJ2-2 few TRBV27 TGTGCCAGCAGTTTTGAGGGAGGGTCCGGGGAGCTGTTTTTT CASSFEGGSGELFF
TRBD1 TRBJ1-1 . TRBV2 TGTGCCAGCATCGGACAGGCGAACACTGAAGCTTTCTTT CASIGQANTEAFF
TRBD2 TRBJ2-1 few TRBV4-1 TGCGCCAGCAGCCTAGCGGGGGGGCAGGAGCAGTTCTTC CASSLAGGQEQFF
. TRBJ2-1 . TRBV7-6 TGTGCCAGCAGCTTACCTAGGCCTAGATCTGCCAATGAGCAGTTCTTC CASSLPRPRSANEQFF
. TRBJ1-4 few TRBV11-2 TGTGCCAGCAGCTCCCCTGCGGGGGTCGGCAAACTGTTTTTT CASSSPAGVGKLFF
. TRBJ1-3 . TRBV12-3/TRBV12-4 TGTGCCAGCAGTCCCGCCGGTCGAGACACCATATATTTT CASSPAGRDTIYF
TRBD1 TRBJ1-6 once TRBV27 TGTGCCAGCAGTTTCAGATCCCGGGACAGTGGTTCACCCCTCCACTTT CASSFRSRDSGSPLHF
TRBD2 TRBJ2-4 . TRBV25-1 TGTGCCAGCAGTGAATCCATAGCGGGAGGGCGAAACATTCAGTACTTC CASSESIAGGRNIQYF
TRBD2 TRBJ2-5 . TRBV4-1 TGCGCCAGCAGCCCTGGTGCGGGAGCCATTGAGACCCAGTACTTC CASSPGAGAIETQYF